This T cell receptor beta chain is drawn from a study of blood T cell repertoires in COVID-19. This clone was picked up a small number of times. The repertoire was sequenced with immunoSEQ multiplex PCR; TCRdb's copy has only in-frame clones and lacks some. The sample records 300,000 to 500,000 clones, 88% being singletons. Trimming took 4 bases from V and 0 from J, leaving 11 bases between them. In germline, CDR1 is SGHRS, CDR2 YFSETQ. This CDR3 has 15 residues. Sequenced: PBMCs or T cells enriched from blood (not recorded which). The rearrangement uses TRBV5-1 and TRBJ1-3, with a tentative D call TRBD1 (5 bases). This TCR came from a woman younger than 45 with acute COVID-19. Here the CDR3 DNA reads TGCGCCAGCAGCCTACCGGACAACTCTGGAAACACCATATATTTT. It specifies CASSLPDNSGNTIYF.